This is a list of T cell receptor beta chains from one sample in a study of blood T cell repertoires in COVID-19. Produced via immunoSEQ multiplex PCR; TCRdb's table is partial and in-frame only. This repertoire shows roughly 180,000 clones, more than 75% found once; its top ten account for roughly 5%. Material for sequencing was peripheral blood. Every receptor here comes from a woman aged 45-60 years with COVID-19, enrolled during active disease. Each CDR3 is given without its conserved first and last residue. D genes are given only for firm matches.

cdr3_length d_call j_call v_call cdr3_aa
13 - TRBJ2-7 TRBV6-5 ASSYSAGNVYEQY
14 - TRBJ2-3 TRBV4-1 ASSQARGPSTDTQY
13 - TRBJ2-3 TRBV29-1 SVEGRGMYVDTQY
14 TRBD1 TRBJ1-4 TRBV5-4 ASSLSGQGVNEKLF
17 TRBD2 TRBJ2-3 TRBV18 ASGPRGLAGGDHTDTQY
13 TRBD2 TRBJ2-5 TRBV9 ASSVGTSPLETQY
11 TRBD1 TRBJ2-5 TRBV5-1 ASSRQGQETQY
12 TRBD1 TRBJ1-4 TRBV2 ASGTQGADEKLF
11 - TRBJ2-3 TRBV14 ASSQAQGYTQY
12 - TRBJ1-6 TRBV10-2 ASSEGEGTSPLH
12 TRBD1 TRBJ1-4 TRBV11-2 ASSLGTGFEKLF
11 TRBD1 TRBJ2-7 TRBV29-1 SVRTGGGYEQY
11 TRBD1 TRBJ2-5 TRBV6-1 ASSEGTVETQY
12 - TRBJ2-2 TRBV7-3 ASSFGSYTGELF
15 TRBD2 TRBJ2-2 TRBV11-3 ASSLQLAGGNTGELF
14 TRBD2 TRBJ2-2 TRBV29-1 SVGSPGLAFTGELF
11 - TRBJ2-1 TRBV19 ASRNGGYNEQF
11 TRBD1 TRBJ1-1 TRBV12-3/TRBV12-4 ASRQQGAWVAF
13 - TRBJ1-2 TRBV19 ASSISGIINYGYT
10 - TRBJ2-5 TRBV2 AHKGGGETQY
15 - TRBJ2-2 TRBV9 ASSLTLQGPNTGELF
13 - TRBJ2-7 TRBV13 ASSLYGGGAYEQY
12 - TRBJ2-5 TRBV9 ASSKRDGQETQY
13 - TRBJ2-5 TRBV7-9 ASSLSVGGRETQY
13 TRBD2 TRBJ2-5 TRBV7-2 ASSFWTSGQETQY
14 - TRBJ1-1 TRBV5-4 ASSSLGRDMNTEAF
11 - TRBJ2-5 TRBV27 ASGSAREKTQY
13 TRBD1 TRBJ1-1 TRBV28 ASGPLRDSNTEAF